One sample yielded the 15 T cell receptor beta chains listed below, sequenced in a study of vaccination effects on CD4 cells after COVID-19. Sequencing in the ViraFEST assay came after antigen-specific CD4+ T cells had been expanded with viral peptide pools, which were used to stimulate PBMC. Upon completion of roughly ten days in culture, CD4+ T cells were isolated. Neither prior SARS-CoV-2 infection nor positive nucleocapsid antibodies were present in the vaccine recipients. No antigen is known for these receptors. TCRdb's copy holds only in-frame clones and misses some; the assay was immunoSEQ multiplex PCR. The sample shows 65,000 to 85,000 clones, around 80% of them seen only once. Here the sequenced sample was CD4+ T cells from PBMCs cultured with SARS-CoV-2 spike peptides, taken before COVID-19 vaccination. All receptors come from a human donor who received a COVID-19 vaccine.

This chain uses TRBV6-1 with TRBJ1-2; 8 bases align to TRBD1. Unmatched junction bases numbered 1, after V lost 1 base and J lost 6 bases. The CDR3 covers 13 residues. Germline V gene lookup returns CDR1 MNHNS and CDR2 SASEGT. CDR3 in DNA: TGTGCCAGCAGTGAAGAACAGGGGGATGGCTACACCTTC. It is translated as CASSEEQGDGYTF.

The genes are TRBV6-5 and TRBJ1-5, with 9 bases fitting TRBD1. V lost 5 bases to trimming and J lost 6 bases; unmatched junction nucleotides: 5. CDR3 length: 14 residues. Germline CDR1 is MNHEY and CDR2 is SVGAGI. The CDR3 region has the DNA TGTGCCAGCAGTACGGGACAGGGTATTCAGCCCCAGCATTTT. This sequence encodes CASSTGQGIQPQHF.

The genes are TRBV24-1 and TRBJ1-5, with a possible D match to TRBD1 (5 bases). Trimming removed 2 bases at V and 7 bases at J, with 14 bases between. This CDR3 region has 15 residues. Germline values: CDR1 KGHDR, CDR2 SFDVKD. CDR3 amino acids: CATSDSDKTLQPQHF. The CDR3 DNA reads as TGTGCCACCAGTGATTCGGACAAGACGCTGCAGCCCCAGCATTTT.

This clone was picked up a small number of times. CDR3 in amino acids: CASLPEQLPNNEQFF. In nucleotides, the CDR3 is TGTGCCAGCCTACCGGAGCAGCTACCAAACAATGAGCAGTTCTTC. The V and J genes are TRBV2 and TRBJ2-1; D remains unclear. Germline lookup yields CDR1 SNHLY and CDR2 FYNNEI. This CDR3 spans 15 amino acids. Deletions cut 8 bases from V and 5 bases from J, with 19 bases between.

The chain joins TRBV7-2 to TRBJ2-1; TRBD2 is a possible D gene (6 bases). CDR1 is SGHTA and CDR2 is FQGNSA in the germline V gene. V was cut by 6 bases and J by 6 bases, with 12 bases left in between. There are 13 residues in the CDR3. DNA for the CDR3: TGTGCCAGCAGTAGTGGGGGGATCAATGAGCAGTTCTTC. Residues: CASSSGGINEQFF.

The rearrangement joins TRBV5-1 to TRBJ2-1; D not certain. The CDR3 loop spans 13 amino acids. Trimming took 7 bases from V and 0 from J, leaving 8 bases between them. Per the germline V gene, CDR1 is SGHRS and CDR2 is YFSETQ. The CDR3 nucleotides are TGCGCCAGCTCCAGGAGCTCCTACAATGAGCAGTTCTTC. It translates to CASSRSSYNEQFF.

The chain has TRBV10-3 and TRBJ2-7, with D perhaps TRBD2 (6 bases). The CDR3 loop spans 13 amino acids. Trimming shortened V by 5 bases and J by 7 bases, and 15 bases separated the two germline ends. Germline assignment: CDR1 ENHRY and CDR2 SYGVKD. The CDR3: CAISNLGREEQYV. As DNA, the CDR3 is TGTGCCATCAGTAACCTAGGACGGGAGGAGCAGTACGTC.

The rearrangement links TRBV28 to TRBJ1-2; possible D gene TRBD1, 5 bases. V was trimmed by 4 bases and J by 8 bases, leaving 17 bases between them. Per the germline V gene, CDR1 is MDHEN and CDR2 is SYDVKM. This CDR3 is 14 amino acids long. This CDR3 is CASSSQAPGGGYTF. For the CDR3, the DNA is TGTGCCAGCAGTTCACAGGCCCCAGGTGGAGGCTACACCTTC.

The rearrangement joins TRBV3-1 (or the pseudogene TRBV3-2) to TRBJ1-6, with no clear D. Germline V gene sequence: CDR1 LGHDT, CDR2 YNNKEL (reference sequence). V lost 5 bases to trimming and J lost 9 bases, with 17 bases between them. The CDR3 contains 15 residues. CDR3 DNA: TGTGCCAGCAGCAACGGACCCCTTGGTGGTTCACCCCTCCACTTT. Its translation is CASSNGPLGGSPLHF.

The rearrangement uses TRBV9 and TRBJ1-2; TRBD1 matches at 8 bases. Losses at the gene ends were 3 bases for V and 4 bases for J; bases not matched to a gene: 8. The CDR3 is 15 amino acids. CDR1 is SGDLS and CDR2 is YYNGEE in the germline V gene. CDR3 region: CASSAGQARSYGYTF. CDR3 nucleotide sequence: TGTGCCAGCAGCGCGGGACAGGCTAGAAGCTATGGCTACACCTTC.

The CDR3 DNA reads TGTGCCAGCAGCTTAATGCCGGGCACCGGGGAGCTGTTTTTT. Its protein product is CASSLMPGTGELFF. This sequence joins TRBV7-3 and TRBJ2-2; D remains unclear. Trimming cost V 1 base and J 4 bases, with 7 bases left between them. The CDR3 extends over 14 amino acids. CDR1 is SGHTA, CDR2 FQGTGA, per germline.

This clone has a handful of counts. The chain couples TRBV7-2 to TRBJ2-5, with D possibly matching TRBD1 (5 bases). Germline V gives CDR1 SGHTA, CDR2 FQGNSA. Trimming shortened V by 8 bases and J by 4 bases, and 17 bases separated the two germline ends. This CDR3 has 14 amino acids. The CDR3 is CASSPSGATETQYF. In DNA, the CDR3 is TGTGCCAGCTCCCCGAGTGGGGCCACAGAGACCCAGTACTTC.

Here the CDR3 reads CASSGTGEYNEQFF. CDR3 nucleotide sequence: TGTGCCAGCAGTGGGACAGGGGAATACAATGAGCAGTTCTTC. The gene calls are TRBV5-5 and TRBJ2-1, with 10 bases that match TRBD1. The germline gives CDR1 SGHKS, CDR2 YYEKEE (reference sequence). The CDR3 has 14 amino acids. V dropped 5 bases and J dropped 4; count of bases not matched to a gene: 3.

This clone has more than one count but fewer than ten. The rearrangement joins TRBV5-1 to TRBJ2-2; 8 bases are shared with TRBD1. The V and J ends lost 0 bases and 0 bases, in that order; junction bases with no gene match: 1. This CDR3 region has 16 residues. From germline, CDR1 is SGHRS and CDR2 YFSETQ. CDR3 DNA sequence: TGCGCCAGCAGCTTGGCAGGGGGCGCGAACACCGGGGAGCTGTTTTTT. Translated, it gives CASSLAGGANTGELFF.

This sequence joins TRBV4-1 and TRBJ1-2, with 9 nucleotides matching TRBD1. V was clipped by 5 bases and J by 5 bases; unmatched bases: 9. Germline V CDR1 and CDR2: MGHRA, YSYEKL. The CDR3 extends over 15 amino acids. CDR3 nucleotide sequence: TGCGCCAGCAGCACCCCGGGACAGGGTTCTTATGGCTACACCTTC. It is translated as CASSTPGQGSYGYTF.